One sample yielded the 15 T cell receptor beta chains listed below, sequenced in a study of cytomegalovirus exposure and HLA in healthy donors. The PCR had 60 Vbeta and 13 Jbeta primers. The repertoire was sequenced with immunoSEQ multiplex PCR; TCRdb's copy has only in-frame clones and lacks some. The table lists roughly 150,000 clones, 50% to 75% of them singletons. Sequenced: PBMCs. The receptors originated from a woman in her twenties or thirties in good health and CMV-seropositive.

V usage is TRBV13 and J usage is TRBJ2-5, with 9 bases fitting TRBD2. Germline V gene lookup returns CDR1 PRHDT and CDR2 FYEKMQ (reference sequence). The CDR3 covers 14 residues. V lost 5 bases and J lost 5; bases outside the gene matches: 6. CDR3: CASSPRTSAETQYF. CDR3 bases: TGTGCCAGCAGCCCGCGGACTAGCGCCGAGACCCAGTACTTC.

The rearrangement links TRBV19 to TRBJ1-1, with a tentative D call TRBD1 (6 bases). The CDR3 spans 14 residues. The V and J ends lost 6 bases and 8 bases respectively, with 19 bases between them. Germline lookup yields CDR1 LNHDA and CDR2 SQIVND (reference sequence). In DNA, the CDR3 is TGTGCCAGTAGGAGTCCCAGGGCCCAGGGGGAAGCTTTCTTT. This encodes CASRSPRAQGEAFF.

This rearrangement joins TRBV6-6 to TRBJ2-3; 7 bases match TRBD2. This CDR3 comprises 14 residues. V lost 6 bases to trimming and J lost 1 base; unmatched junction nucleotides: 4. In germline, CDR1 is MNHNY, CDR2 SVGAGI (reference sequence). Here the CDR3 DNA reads TGTGCCAGCAGCCCGGCGGGAGGCACAGATACGCAGTATTTT. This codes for CASSPAGGTDTQYF.

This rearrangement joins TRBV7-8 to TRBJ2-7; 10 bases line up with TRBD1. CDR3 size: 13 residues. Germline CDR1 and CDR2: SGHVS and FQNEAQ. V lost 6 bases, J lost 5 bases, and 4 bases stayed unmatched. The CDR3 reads CASRPGQGNEQYF. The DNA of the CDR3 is TGTGCCAGCAGGCCGGGACAGGGGAACGAGCAGTACTTC.

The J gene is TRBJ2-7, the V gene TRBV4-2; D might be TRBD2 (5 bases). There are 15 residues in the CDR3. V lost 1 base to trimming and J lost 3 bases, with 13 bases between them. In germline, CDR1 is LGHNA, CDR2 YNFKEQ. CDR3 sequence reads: CASSQVVGLLYEQYF. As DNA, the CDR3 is TGTGCCAGCAGCCAAGTCGTTGGACTCCTCTACGAGCAGTACTTC.

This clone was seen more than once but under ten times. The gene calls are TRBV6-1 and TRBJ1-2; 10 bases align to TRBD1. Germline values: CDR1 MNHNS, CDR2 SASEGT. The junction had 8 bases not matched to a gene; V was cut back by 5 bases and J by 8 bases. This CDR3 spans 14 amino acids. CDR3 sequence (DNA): TGTGCCAGCAGTCGGGACAGGGGTCCGGGAGGCTACACCTTC. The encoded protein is CASSRDRGPGGYTF.

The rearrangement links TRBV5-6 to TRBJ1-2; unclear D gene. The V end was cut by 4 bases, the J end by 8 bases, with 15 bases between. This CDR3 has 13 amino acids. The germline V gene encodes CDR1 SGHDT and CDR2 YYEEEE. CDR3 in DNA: TGTGCCAGCAGCCTGAAGAACGAGGGCGGCTACACCTTC. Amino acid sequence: CASSLKNEGGYTF.

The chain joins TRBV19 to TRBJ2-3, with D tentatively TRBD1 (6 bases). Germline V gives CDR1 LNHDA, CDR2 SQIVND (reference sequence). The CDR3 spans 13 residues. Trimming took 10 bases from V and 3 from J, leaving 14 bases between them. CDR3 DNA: TGTGCCACAGGGGAAGCATCGACAGATACGCAGTATTTT. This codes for CATGEASTDTQYF.

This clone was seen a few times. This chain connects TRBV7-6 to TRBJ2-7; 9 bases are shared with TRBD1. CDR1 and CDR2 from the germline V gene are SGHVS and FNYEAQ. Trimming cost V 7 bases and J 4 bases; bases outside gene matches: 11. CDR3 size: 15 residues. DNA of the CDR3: TGTGCCAGCACCGAAGGACAGGGGCTGAATTACGAGCAGTACTTC. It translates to CASTEGQGLNYEQYF.

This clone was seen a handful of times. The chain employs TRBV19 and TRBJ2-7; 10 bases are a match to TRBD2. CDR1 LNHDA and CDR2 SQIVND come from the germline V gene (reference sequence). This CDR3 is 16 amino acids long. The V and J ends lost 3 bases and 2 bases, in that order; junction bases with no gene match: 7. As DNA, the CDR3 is TGTGCCAGTAGTATGACTTTAACTAGCGGGACCTACGAGCAGTACTTC. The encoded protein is CASSMTLTSGTYEQYF.

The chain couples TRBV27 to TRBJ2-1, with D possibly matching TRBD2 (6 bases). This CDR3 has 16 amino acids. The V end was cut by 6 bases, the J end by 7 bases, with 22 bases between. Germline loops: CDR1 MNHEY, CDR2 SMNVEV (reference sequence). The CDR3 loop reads CASSPRGRSSRNEQFF. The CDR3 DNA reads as TGTGCCAGCAGCCCCCGGGGGAGGAGCAGTCGTAATGAGCAGTTCTTC.

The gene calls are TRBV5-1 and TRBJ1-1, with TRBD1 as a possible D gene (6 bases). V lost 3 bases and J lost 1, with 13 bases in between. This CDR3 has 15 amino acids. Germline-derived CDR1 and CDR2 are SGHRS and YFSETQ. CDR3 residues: CASSWGGGGNTEAFF. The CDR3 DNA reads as TGCGCCAGCAGCTGGGGGGGAGGGGGGAACACTGAAGCTTTCTTT. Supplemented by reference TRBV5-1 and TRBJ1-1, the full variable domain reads KAGVTQTPRYLIKTRGQQVTLSCSPISGHRSVSWYQQTPGQGLQFLFEYFSETQRNKGNFPGRFSGRQFSNSRSEMNVSTLELGDSALYLCASSWGGGGNTEAFFGQGTRLTVV.

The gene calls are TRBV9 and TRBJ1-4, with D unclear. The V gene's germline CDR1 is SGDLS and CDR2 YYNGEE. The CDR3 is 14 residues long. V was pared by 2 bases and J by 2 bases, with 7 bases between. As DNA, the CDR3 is TGTGCCAGCAGCGTCGACGGGACTAATGAAAAACTGTTTTTT. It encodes CASSVDGTNEKLFF.

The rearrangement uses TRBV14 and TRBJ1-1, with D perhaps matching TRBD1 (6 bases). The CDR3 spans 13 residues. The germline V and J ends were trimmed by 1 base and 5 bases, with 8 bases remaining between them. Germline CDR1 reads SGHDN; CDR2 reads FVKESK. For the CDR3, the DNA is TGTGCCAGCAGCCAAGTTACAGGGACTGAAGCTTTCTTT. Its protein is CASSQVTGTEAFF.

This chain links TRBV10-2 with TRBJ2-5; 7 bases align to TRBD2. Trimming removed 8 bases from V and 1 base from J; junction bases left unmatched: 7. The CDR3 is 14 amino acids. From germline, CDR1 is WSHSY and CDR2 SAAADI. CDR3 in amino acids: CASGTSGAQETQYF. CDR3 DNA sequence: TGCGCCAGCGGGACCAGCGGGGCCCAAGAGACCCAGTACTTC.